Listed here are 8 T cell receptor beta chains from one sample, sequenced in a study of T cell responses to AZD1222 COVID-19 vaccine. Here immunoSEQ multiplex PCR was the method, and the copy in TCRdb shows in-frame clones only, minus some. The sample holds some 170,000 clones, about 89% seen once. This specimen was peripheral blood, taken on day 0 of AZD1222 vaccination. Source of these receptors: an adult in good health.

The chain uses TRBV10-2 and TRBJ2-7; perhaps TRBD1 as D (6 bases). The CDR3 loop spans 16 amino acids. Germline assignment: CDR1 WSHSY and CDR2 SAAADI. V lost 6 bases and J 4 bases, leaving 22 bases between the germline ends. This chain's CDR3 is CASRQGSSRISYEQYF. The CDR3 coding sequence is TGCGCCAGCAGGCAGGGGTCTTCCCGAATTTCTTACGAGCAGTACTTC.

The DNA for the CDR3 is TGTGCCAGCAGCCAATCCCTAGCGGAGTCGGAGACCCAGTACTTC. Protein sequence: CASSQSLAESETQYF. The gene calls are TRBV3-1 (or the pseudogene TRBV3-2) and TRBJ2-5; 7 bases are shared with TRBD2. Looked up from germline, CDR1 is LGHDT and CDR2 is YNNKEL (reference sequence). This CDR3 region has 15 residues. Trimming at V came to 2 bases and at J to 5 bases, leaving 8 bases not matched to a gene.

This chain joins TRBV29-1 and TRBJ1-1; 9 positions match TRBD1. CDR1 and CDR2 (germline): SQVTM, ANQGSEA. The CDR3 covers 13 residues. V lost 7 bases to trimming and J lost 1 base; unmatched junction nucleotides: 4. CDR3 nucleotides: TGCAGCGCTAACAGGGGGCAGAACACTGAAGCTTTCTTT. Its protein is CSANRGQNTEAFF.

This clone was seen a handful of times. This CDR3 reads CASRGHTYEQYF. As DNA, the CDR3 is TGTGCCAGCAGGGGACATACATACGAGCAGTACTTC. The chain links TRBV12-3 or TRBV12-4 to TRBJ2-7; D is perhaps TRBD1 (6 bases). This CDR3 is built from 12 residues. V dropped 6 bases and J dropped 4 bases, with 10 bases sitting between them.

The rearrangement links TRBV18 to TRBJ1-2; D remains unclear. CDR1 KGHSH and CDR2 LQKENI come from the germline V gene. The length of the CDR3 is 13 residues. Trimming removed 2 bases at V and 2 bases at J, with 6 bases between. The CDR3 sequence: CASSPDGNYGYTF. The CDR3, as DNA: TGTGCCAGCTCACCAGACGGAAACTATGGCTACACCTTC.

The chain carries TRBV7-2 and TRBJ1-2; D perhaps matches TRBD1 (5 bases). The V end lost 1 base, the J end lost 3 bases, and 12 bases lay between the germline ends. Germline V gives CDR1 SGHTA, CDR2 FQGNSA. This CDR3 has 15 amino acids. The DNA of the CDR3 is TGTGCCAGCAGCTTAGGTTGGGGGGTGGACTATGGCTACACCTTC. It yields the protein CASSLGWGVDYGYTF.

The rearrangement links TRBV6-6 to TRBJ2-7; D could derive from TRBD1 or TRBD2 (6 bases each). CDR1 is MNHNY, CDR2 SVGAGI, per germline (reference sequence). V was shortened by 1 base and J by 3 bases, with 10 bases between the two germline ends. This CDR3 has 14 residues. CDR3 loop: CASSYYGGRYEQYF. The CDR3 nucleotides read TGTGCCAGCAGTTACTACGGGGGCCGCTACGAGCAGTACTTC.

V gene TRBV4-2 combines with J gene TRBJ2-3; D is undetermined. The V gene's germline CDR1 is LGHNA and CDR2 YNFKEQ. Trimming cost V 0 bases and J 9 bases, with 22 bases left between them. The CDR3 covers 17 residues. Here the CDR3 reads CASSQDKAQRISHTQYF. CDR3 nucleotides: TGTGCCAGCAGCCAAGATAAGGCCCAGAGGATCTCGCACACGCAGTATTTT.